This T cell receptor (beta chain) is from a study of T cell repertoires in cytomegalovirus infection. A single record per CDR3 protein comes from TCRdb applying MiXCR to the reads. Of about 920,000 distinct CDR3 sequences in the sample, less than 40% are singletons; the top ten hold around 15%. To note about this clonotype: Its antigen is as yet unknown.

V trimming: 5 bases; J trimming: 5 bases; junction bases outside the gene matches: 6. The germline V gene has CDR1 SGHTA and CDR2 FQGNSA. The CDR3 is 16 amino acids. The chain carries TRBV7-2 and TRBJ2-1; 13 nucleotides match TRBD2. The sample was cultured CD8+ T cells from PBMCs, taken from culture after CMV antigen stimulation. The source of this sequence is a human donor in good health (CMV status not recorded). Some clones in this sample may be carry-over from other donors' samples. The CDR3 DNA is TGTGCCAGCAGCCTATTTACTAGCGGGGGGGACAATGAGCAGTTCTTC. Residues: CASSLFTSGGDNEQFF. Drawing the rest from reference TRBV7-2 and TRBJ2-1, the complete variable domain is GAGVSQSPSNKVTEKGKDVELRCDPISGHTALYWYRQSLGQGLEFLIYFQGNSAPDKSGLPSDRFSAERTGGSVSTLTIQRTQQEDSAVYLCASSLFTSGGDNEQFFGPGTRLTVL.